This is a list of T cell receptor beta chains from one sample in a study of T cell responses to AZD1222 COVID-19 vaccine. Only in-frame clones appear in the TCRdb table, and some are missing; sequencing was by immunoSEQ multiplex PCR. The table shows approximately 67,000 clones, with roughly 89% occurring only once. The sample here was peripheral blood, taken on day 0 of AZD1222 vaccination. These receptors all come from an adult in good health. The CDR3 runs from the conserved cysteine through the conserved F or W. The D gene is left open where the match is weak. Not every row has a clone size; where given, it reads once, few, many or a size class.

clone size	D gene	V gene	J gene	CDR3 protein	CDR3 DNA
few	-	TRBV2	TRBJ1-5	CASSWRRPGNQPQHF	TGTGCCAGCAGTTGGAGGCGACCGGGCAATCAGCCCCAGCATTTT
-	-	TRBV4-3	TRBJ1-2	CASSQDDLFRDPRDYGYTF	TGCGCCAGCAGCCAAGACGATCTTTTCCGGGACCCCAGGGACTATGGCTACACCTTC
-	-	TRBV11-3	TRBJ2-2	CASSKGGEDTGELFF	TGTGCCAGCAGCAAAGGGGGTGAAGACACCGGGGAGCTGTTTTTT
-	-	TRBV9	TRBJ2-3	CASSVRAGMTDTQYF	TGTGCCAGCAGCGTAAGGGCAGGGATGACAGATACGCAGTATTTT
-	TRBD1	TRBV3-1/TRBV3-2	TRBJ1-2	CASSHSDRDTHGYTF	TGTGCCAGCAGCCACTCTGACAGGGATACTCATGGCTACACCTTC
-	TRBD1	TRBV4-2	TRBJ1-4	CASSKPGQSNEKLFF	TGTGCCAGCAGTAAACCGGGACAGTCGAATGAAAAACTGTTTTTT
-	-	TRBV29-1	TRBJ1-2	CSVGVTRGYTF	TGCAGCGTTGGCGTGACTAGGGGCTACACCTTC
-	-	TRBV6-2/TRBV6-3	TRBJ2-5	CASSYSHEAGETQYF	TGTGCCAGCAGTTACAGTCATGAGGCAGGAGAGACCCAGTACTTC
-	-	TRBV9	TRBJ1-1	CASSAWWNTEAFF	TGTGCCAGCAGCGCGTGGTGGAACACTGAAGCTTTCTTT
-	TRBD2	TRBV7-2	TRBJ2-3	CASSSRGGGDTQYF	TGTGCCAGCAGCTCACGGGGGGGCGGGGATACGCAGTATTTT
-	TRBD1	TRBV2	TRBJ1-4	CASSRRGQGTEKLFF	TGTGCCAGCAGTCGTCGGGGACAGGGGACTGAAAAACTGTTTTTT
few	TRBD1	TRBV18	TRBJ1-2	CASSAGTGKNGYTF	TGTGCCAGCTCAGCTGGGACAGGGAAAAATGGCTACACCTTC
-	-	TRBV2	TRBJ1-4	CASGRNQGSTNEKLFF	TGTGCCAGCGGACGTAATCAGGGGAGTACTAATGAAAAACTGTTTTTT
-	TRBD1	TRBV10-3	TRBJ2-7	CATSAGTGLDEQYF	TGTGCCACCTCAGCCGGGACAGGGTTGGACGAGCAGTACTTC
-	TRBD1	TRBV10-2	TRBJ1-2	CASRRGEGAFYGYTF	TGCGCCAGCAGAAGGGGTGAGGGGGCCTTCTATGGCTACACCTTC
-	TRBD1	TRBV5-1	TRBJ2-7	CASSLVTGGAHEQYF	TGCGCCAGCAGCTTGGTTACAGGGGGCGCGCACGAGCAGTACTTC